The 16 T cell receptor beta chains presented below share a single source sample, sequenced in a study of memory CD4+ T cells and cytomegalovirus serostatus. Data came from immunoSEQ multiplex PCR; TCRdb stores just in-frame clones and leaves some out. The table shows around 88,000 clones, with over 70% occurring only once. The sort gate was single viable CD3+CD4+CD8-CD45RO+ cells for memory CD4+ T cells. Sequencing was carried out using memory CD4+ T cells from blood. The source is an adult in good health and CMV-seropositive.

The chain carries TRBV7-2 and TRBJ2-1, with D possibly TRBD2 on 5 matching bases. CDR1 is SGHTA and CDR2 is FQGNSA in the germline V gene. This CDR3 has 15 amino acids. The germline V and J ends were trimmed by 4 bases and 3 bases, with 13 bases remaining between them. The CDR3 bases are TGTGCCAGCAGCTCCGGACTGCACGTCTACAATGAGCAGTTCTTC. Protein sequence: CASSSGLHVYNEQFF.

The chain employs TRBV10-3 and TRBJ1-1, with unresolved D. The CDR3 is 17 residues long. CDR1 and CDR2 from the germline V gene are ENHRY and SYGVKD. Trimming took off 2 bases at V and 1 base at J, with 17 bases between the two ends. CDR3 DNA: TGTGCCATCAGTGAGGGCATTGGAGGAGCCTGGAACACTGAAGCTTTCTTT. Translation: CAISEGIGGAWNTEAFF.

This clone has only one observation. The chain joins TRBV4-1 to TRBJ2-3; TRBD2 is a possible D gene (5 bases). Germline V CDR1 and CDR2: MGHRA, YSYEKL. Trimming removed 5 bases at V and 2 bases at J, with 14 bases between. There are 15 residues in the CDR3. The CDR3 sequence is CASSTGLLDTDTQYF. In DNA, the CDR3 is TGCGCCAGCAGCACTGGACTGCTCGACACAGATACGCAGTATTTT.

The chain couples TRBV18 to TRBJ2-1, with 13 positions matching TRBD2. V gave up 1 base and J gave up 6 bases; unmatched junction bases: 3. The V gene's germline CDR1 is KGHSH and CDR2 LQKENI. The CDR3 length is 16 residues. As DNA, the CDR3 is TGTGCCAGCTCACCACTGGGACTAGCGGGACCCAATGAGCAGTTCTTC. Encoded protein: CASSPLGLAGPNEQFF.

The V gene is TRBV27, the J gene TRBJ2-3; 7 nucleotides line up with TRBD1. The germline V gene has CDR1 MNHEY and CDR2 SMNVEV (reference sequence). Trimming removed 6 bases from V and 5 bases from J; junction bases left unmatched: 8. The CDR3 consists of 14 residues. The CDR3 DNA reads TGTGCCAGCAGATTAGACAGGGACAGAGATACGCAGTATTTT. It is translated as CASRLDRDRDTQYF.

This sequence joins TRBV6-6 and TRBJ2-1; D call uncertain. Germline values: CDR1 MNHNY, CDR2 SVGAGI (reference sequence). Trimming took off 5 bases at V and 6 bases at J, with 20 bases between the two ends. The CDR3 extends over 16 amino acids. The CDR3 sequence: CASSQPTASGSNEQFF. CDR3 bases: TGTGCCAGCAGTCAACCGACGGCGTCGGGTAGCAATGAGCAGTTCTTC.

This clone was recorded many times. The J gene is TRBJ1-2, the V gene TRBV9; D uncertain. The CDR3 totals 13 residues. Germline V gene data show CDR1 as SGDLS and CDR2 as YYNGEE. V shed 0 bases and J shed 6 bases, with 9 bases lying between them. CDR3 DNA: TGTGCCAGCAGCGTAGCAGGATCTCATGGCTACACCTTC. Its translation: CASSVAGSHGYTF.

CDR3 in DNA: TGTGCCAGCAGCTTAGCCCCCCGACCGGAGACCCAGTACTTC. Translated, it gives CASSLAPRPETQYF. The chain is built from TRBV7-6 and TRBJ2-5; D gene unclear. V dropped 0 bases and J dropped 5 bases, with 10 bases sitting between them. This CDR3 region has 14 residues. The germline CDR1 and CDR2 sequences are SGHVS and FNYEAQ.

The chain links TRBV4-1 to TRBJ2-1, with 9 bases identical to TRBD2. This CDR3 has 12 amino acids. Germline V gene data show CDR1 as MGHRA and CDR2 as YSYEKL. The V and J ends lost 4 bases and 10 bases, in that order; junction bases with no gene match: 2. CDR3 residues: CASSPSGNEQFF. As DNA, the CDR3 is TGCGCCAGCAGCCCTAGCGGGAACGAGCAGTTCTTC.

The chain combines TRBV29-1 with TRBJ2-3; D possibly corresponds to TRBD2 (5 bases). The CDR3 spans 12 residues. Per germline, CDR1 SQVTM and CDR2 ANQGSEA. The germline V and J ends were trimmed by 3 bases and 4 bases, with 8 bases remaining between them. The CDR3 sequence: CSVEAGADTQYF. As DNA, the CDR3 is TGCAGCGTTGAGGCCGGGGCAGATACGCAGTATTTT.

The chain joins TRBV21-1 to TRBJ2-5. TRBV21-1 has pseudogene status. The CDR3 runs to 13 residues. CDR3: CASSNGLQETQYF. Written as DNA, the CDR3 is TGTGCCAGCAGCAACGGGCTCCAAGAGACCCAGTACTTC.

This sequence joins TRBV19 and TRBJ1-1, with D possibly matching TRBD1 (6 bases). V was pared by 3 bases and J by 5 bases, with 16 bases between. Germline CDR1 reads LNHDA; CDR2 reads SQIVND (reference sequence). The CDR3 covers 15 residues. The CDR3 nucleotides read TGTGCCAGTAGTATGCGGGGGGCCCTGGGGACTGAAGCTTTCTTT. Amino acid sequence: CASSMRGALGTEAFF.

The CDR3 bases are TGTGCCAGCAGTTTATCCCCCAGTGAAAAACTGTTTTTT. Translation gives CASSLSPSEKLFF. This chain connects TRBV28 to TRBJ1-4; D gene ambiguous. V lost 1 base and J 7 bases, leaving 7 bases between the germline ends. The CDR3 runs 13 residues. CDR1 MDHEN and CDR2 SYDVKM come from the germline V gene.

The chain is built from TRBV19 and TRBJ1-4, with 7 bases identical to TRBD1. J gave up 7 bases and V 5 bases, and 10 bases lay outside the gene matches. CDR3 length: 15 amino acids. The germline CDR1 and CDR2 sequences are LNHDA and SQIVND (reference sequence). The CDR3: CASSVTTGRGEKLFF. The CDR3 DNA follows: TGTGCCAGTAGTGTAACGACAGGGCGGGGTGAAAAACTGTTTTTT.

The rearrangement uses TRBV4-3 and TRBJ1-2, with 9 bases that match TRBD1. From germline, CDR1 is LGHNA and CDR2 YSLEER. This CDR3 comprises 16 residues. After removal of 1 base from V and 8 bases from J, the junction contained 11 bases not matched to a gene. The CDR3 region is CASSQGYTGGYRGYTF. DNA for the CDR3: TGCGCCAGCAGCCAAGGGTATACAGGGGGCTACAGAGGCTACACCTTC.

In its sample, this clone was seen a few times. The gene calls are TRBV9 and TRBJ2-5, with a weak D call TRBD2 (5 bases). The CDR3 is 15 residues long. Trimming took off 3 bases at V and 1 base at J, with 13 bases between the two ends. Germline V gene lookup returns CDR1 SGDLS and CDR2 YYNGEE. In DNA, the CDR3 is TGTGCCAGCAGCGCCTGGACTGGCCTCCAAGAGACCCAGTACTTC. Residues: CASSAWTGLQETQYF.